This paragraph reports one T cell receptor beta chain. Its antigen specificity is not known. The record has no base qualities; no much larger clone is one base away. This entry is derived from a study of identifying expanded T cells in peripheral blood (dated by TCRdb to the late 2010s). For the study in its entirety: Technical replicates were generated by sequencing separate aliquots of the same genomic DNA pool, with four replicates compared pairwise.

During the collection period, no immune events, such as infections, were documented for the healthy donors. Healthy-donor blood repertoires served as a training cohort to calibrate time-dependent variance in a beta-binomial model of T-cell clone differential abundance. The training cohort was composed of around ten healthy donors, 3 female and 7 male. The donors were between roughly 29 and 65 years old, with an average age of 43 years. Whole blood, obtained from a commercial supplier, was collected from each healthy donor at three time points spaced approximately two weeks apart. For immunosequencing, genomic DNA was extracted from whole blood that had not been sorted. V is cut back by 0 bases and J by 5 bases, with 7 bases in the junction unmatched. CDR1 and CDR2 (LGHNA, YSLEER) derive from the germline V gene. Its CDR3 holds 16 amino acids, cysteine through phenylalanine. Only CDR3 DNA is held: 48 bases, read in frame from base 1.

TCRbeta CDR3 regions were profiled by bias-controlled multiplex PCR amplification of genomic DNA with the immunoSEQ Assay. Per the source publication's procedure: The absolute abundance of each unique TCRbeta CDR3 region was quantified after sequences were collapsed and filtered. Two models were used to test differential abundance: a binomial model (Fisher-equivalent) and a beta-binomial model that adds time-dependent variance fitted from healthy donors. Clones with fewer than 5 combined templates were excluded, and clones with Benjamini-Hochberg FDR below 0.01 were called differentially abundant. The form v = (b*log(k)+a)^2 was used to model beta-binomial variance as a function of total template count across the two samples. The clones in this table, taken by TCRdb from immuneACCESS, are in-frame only. Not every clone is retained; where verified, under half of the shortfall comes from an unresolved V gene, and the cause of the rest is unknown. V, J and clone size were drawn from that table, and D and trimming were deduced from the DNA. The sample data list roughly 130,000 clones, and 75% to 90% of these were observed just once. The top ten constitute approximately 8% of the sample.

The investigation overall reported the following: The authors expected that biological variance in healthy repertoires might rise further over much longer intervals, such as months to years. Across all healthy-donor time intervals, the beta-binomial model significantly lowered both the number of clones called differentially abundant and the false-positive rate. Between technical replicates the binomial model flagged roughly 1.1 differentially abundant clones, whereas over about 2 weeks the binomial model flagged about 16.4 and over approximately 4 weeks around 20. Variance in clone template counts between approximately 2-week samples significantly increased with total template count across all healthy donors.

The sample consisted of blood. This sequence was found in a person between 18 and 69 years old in good health. This receptor chain uses TRBV4-3 and TRBJ2-5; the central 9 bases match TRBD2. The CDR3: CASSQELRGGGETQYF. The nucleotide sequence reads as follows: TGCGCCAGCAGCCAAGAGTTGCGGGGGGGCGGGGAGACCCAGTACTTC.